A single sample gave rise to the 6 T cell receptor beta chains below, sequenced in a study of control samples from healthy donors and cancer patients. Generated by immunoSEQ multiplex PCR, the TCRdb table keeps only in-frame clones and is missing some. The data hold 95,000 to 150,000 clones, with 91% observed a single time. The sequencing input was blood. The receptors were sampled from a young woman in good health.

The chain uses TRBV10-3 and TRBJ2-7; D possibly corresponds to TRBD2 (5 bases). The CDR3 is 16 amino acids. The germline gives CDR1 ENHRY, CDR2 SYGVKD. V was shortened by 2 bases and J by 0 bases, with 14 bases between the two germline ends. CDR3 residues: CAISENLGGGSYEQYF. CDR3 bases: TGTGCCATCAGTGAGAATTTAGGAGGTGGCTCCTACGAGCAGTACTTC.

V gene TRBV28 combines with J gene TRBJ2-7, with D possibly called TRBD1 or TRBD2 (5 bases each). CDR1 and CDR2 (germline): MDHEN, SYDVKM. This CDR3 has 15 amino acids. With 4 bases removed from V and 3 bases from J, the gap between germline ends came to 16 bases. The CDR3 bases are TGTGCCAGCAGTTACTACCGGGACCGAGGCTACGAGCAGTACTTC. Its protein is CASSYYRDRGYEQYF.

This chain links TRBV7-2 with TRBJ2-5; D ambiguous. Germline V gene data show CDR1 as SGHTA and CDR2 as FQGNSA. V was trimmed by 7 bases and J by 1 base, leaving 16 bases between them. The CDR3 length is 15 residues. Here the CDR3 reads CASTLLWGFQETQYF. The CDR3 nucleotides read TGTGCCAGCACCCTCTTATGGGGTTTCCAAGAGACCCAGTACTTC.

This chain connects TRBV28 to TRBJ1-1, with TRBD1 identical over 7 bases. CDR1 is MDHEN, CDR2 SYDVKM, per germline. Trimming removed 2 bases from V and 11 bases from J; junction bases left unmatched: 5. The CDR3 is 12 residues long. DNA for the CDR3: TGTGCCAGCAGTTTAATGGACAGGACGGCTTTCTTT. It yields the protein CASSLMDRTAFF.

The genes are TRBV27 and TRBJ1-2; TRBD1 might be the D (6 bases). Germline CDR1 is MNHEY and CDR2 is SMNVEV (reference sequence). The CDR3 is 17 amino acids. V lost 6 bases, J lost 2 bases, and 22 bases lay in between. The CDR3 region is CASSSSGRGTLNYGYTF. The CDR3 nucleotides read TGTGCCAGCAGCTCTAGTGGCAGGGGAACCTTGAACTATGGCTACACCTTC.

V usage is TRBV4-3 and J usage is TRBJ1-4; no clear D gene. V gave up 0 bases and J gave up 8 bases, with 7 bases separating them. Germline CDR1 LGHNA, CDR2 YSLEER. The CDR3 is made up of 13 amino acids. The CDR3 loop reads CASSQERTEKLFF. In DNA form, the CDR3 reads TGCGCCAGCAGCCAAGAACGTACAGAAAAACTGTTTTTT.